This TCR beta chain was obtained from a study of blood T cell repertoires in COVID-19. Germline assignment: CDR1 ENHRY and CDR2 SYGVKD. V dropped 10 bases and J dropped 5 bases, with 14 bases sitting between them. The CDR3 spans 12 residues. The assay was immunoSEQ multiplex PCR, and TCRdb's table has in-frame clones only and misses some. The data show approximately 490,000 clones, 87% seen once. Sequencing used PBMCs or T cells enriched from blood (not recorded which). The source is a woman in her late teens or twenties who had recovered from COVID-19. The V call is TRBV10-3, the J call TRBJ1-2; D is unclear. CDR3 amino acids: CATRELEYGYTF. As DNA, the CDR3 is TGTGCCACCCGGGAGTTGGAATATGGCTACACCTTC.